The clone carrying this TCR beta chain was counted ten times or more. Antigen: not known. The source of the sample is a study of molecular identifiers for immune sequencing clone quantification. Sorted inputs of roughly 20,000 to 1,000,000 cells, with 10%, 30% or 50% RNA, yielded naive CD8 libraries. Sorting isolated naive CD8 T cells as CD8+CD4-CCR7+CD45RA+ events. TCRdb re-called the PCR reads through MiXCR, storing one row per CDR3 protein. Counted here are 300,000 to 400,000 distinct CDR3 sequences, roughly 24% occurring once; the ten biggest clones make up 0.74%. The CDR3 runs 15 residues. Trimming pared 3 bases from V and 4 bases from J, leaving 14 bases between. Study-level points and caveats: Clonotypes topping 20 RNA copies carried over 97% of effector molecules but under 1% of naive ones.

The receptor was isolated from a human donor in good health. Some libraries in this study had Jurkat cell RNA spiked in. V gene TRBV12-3 or TRBV12-4 combines with J gene TRBJ2-3; D may be TRBD2 (6 bases). Sequenced: naive CD8+ T cells from blood, with Jurkat cell RNA spiked in. The subset here: FACS-sorted CD8+CD4-CCR7+CD45RA+ naive T cells. DNA of the CDR3: TGTGCCAGCAGTTTTTCGGGAGATTACGCAGATACGCAGTATTTT. It specifies CASSFSGDYADTQYF.